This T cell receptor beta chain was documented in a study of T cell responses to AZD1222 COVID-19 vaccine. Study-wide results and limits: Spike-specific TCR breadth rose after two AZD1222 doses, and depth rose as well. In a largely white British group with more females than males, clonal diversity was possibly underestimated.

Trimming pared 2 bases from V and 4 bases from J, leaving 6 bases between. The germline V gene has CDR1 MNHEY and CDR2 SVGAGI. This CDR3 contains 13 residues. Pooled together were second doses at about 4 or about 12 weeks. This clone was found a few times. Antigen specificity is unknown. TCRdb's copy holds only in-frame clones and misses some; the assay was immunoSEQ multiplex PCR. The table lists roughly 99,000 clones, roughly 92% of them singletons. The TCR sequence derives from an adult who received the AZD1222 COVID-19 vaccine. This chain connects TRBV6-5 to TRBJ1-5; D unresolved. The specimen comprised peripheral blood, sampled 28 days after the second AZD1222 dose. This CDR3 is CASSYGQNQPQHF. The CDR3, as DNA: TGTGCCAGCAGTTACGGCCAGAATCAGCCCCAGCATTTT.